These T cell receptor beta chains were read from a single sample in a study of blood T cell repertoires in COVID-19. TCRdb's copy holds only in-frame clones and misses some; the assay was immunoSEQ multiplex PCR. The sample holds roughly 370,000 clones, about 86% seen once. Specimen: PBMCs or T cells enriched from blood (not recorded which). The receptors come from a woman in her 50s who had recovered from COVID-19. The CDR3 runs from the conserved cysteine through the conserved F or W. The D gene is left open where the match is weak. The size field is filled for only some rows; it gives once, few, many or a size class.

DNA: TGTGCCAGCAGCCCGCGGGGGGGTACCTATGGCTACACCTTC; CDR3: CASSPRGGTYGYTF; J: TRBJ1-2; V: TRBV3-1/TRBV3-2; size: few; D: -
DNA: TGTGCCAGCAGTTTTCAGGGAAGCACAGATACGCAGTATTTT; CDR3: CASSFQGSTDTQYF; J: TRBJ2-3; V: TRBV27; size: -; D: -
DNA: TGTGCCAGCAGGGCCGGGACAGGGGGAAACACCATATATTTT; CDR3: CASRAGTGGNTIYF; J: TRBJ1-3; V: TRBV5-4; size: -; D: TRBD1
DNA: TGTGCCAGCAGCGGGGGCCGGTTTGGAAGCGGGGGTATGGCTGAGCAGTTCTTC; CDR3: CASSGGRFGSGGMAEQFF; J: TRBJ2-1; V: TRBV7-2; size: -; D: TRBD2
DNA: TGTGCCAGCAGCTGGGGACAGCTCTATGGCTACACCTTC; CDR3: CASSWGQLYGYTF; J: TRBJ1-2; V: TRBV7-2; size: -; D: TRBD1
DNA: TGCGCCAGCAGACAGGGACCTAGTACTGAAGCTTTCTTT; CDR3: CASRQGPSTEAFF; J: TRBJ1-1; V: TRBV5-1; size: -; D: -
DNA: TGTGCCAGCAGTTCCCCGAGTGTGGGACAGGGGGAAAAACTGTTTTTT; CDR3: CASSSPSVGQGEKLFF; J: TRBJ1-4; V: TRBV28; size: -; D: TRBD1
DNA: TGTGCCAGCAGTTATCCGGCAGGGAATCAGCCCCAGCATTTT; CDR3: CASSYPAGNQPQHF; J: TRBJ1-5; V: TRBV6-2/TRBV6-3; size: -; D: -
DNA: TGTGCCAGCAGCTTAGAGGTTTGGCGGGGGGGCCAGAATGAGCAGTTCTTC; CDR3: CASSLEVWRGGQNEQFF; J: TRBJ2-1; V: TRBV7-2; size: -; D: TRBD2
DNA: TGTGCCAGTAGTATATACAGGAATCAAGAGACCCAGTACTTC; CDR3: CASSIYRNQETQYF; J: TRBJ2-5; V: TRBV19; size: -; D: -